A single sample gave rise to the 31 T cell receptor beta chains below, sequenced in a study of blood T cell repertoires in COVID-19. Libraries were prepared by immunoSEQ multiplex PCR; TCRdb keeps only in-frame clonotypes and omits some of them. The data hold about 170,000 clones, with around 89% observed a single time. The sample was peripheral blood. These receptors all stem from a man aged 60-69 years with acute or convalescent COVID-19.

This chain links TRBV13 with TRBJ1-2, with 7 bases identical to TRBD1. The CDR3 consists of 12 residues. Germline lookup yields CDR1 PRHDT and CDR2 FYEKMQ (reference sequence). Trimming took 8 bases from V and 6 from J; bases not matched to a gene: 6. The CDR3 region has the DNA TGTGCCAGCGGATCAGGGGGAAATGGCTACACCTTC. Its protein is CASGSGGNGYTF.

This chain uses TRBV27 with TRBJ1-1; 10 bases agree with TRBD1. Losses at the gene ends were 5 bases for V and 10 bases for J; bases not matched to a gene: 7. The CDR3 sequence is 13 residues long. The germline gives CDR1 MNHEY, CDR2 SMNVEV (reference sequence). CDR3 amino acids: CASSADRGRVAFF. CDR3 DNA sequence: TGTGCCAGCAGTGCTGACAGGGGGCGCGTAGCTTTCTTT.

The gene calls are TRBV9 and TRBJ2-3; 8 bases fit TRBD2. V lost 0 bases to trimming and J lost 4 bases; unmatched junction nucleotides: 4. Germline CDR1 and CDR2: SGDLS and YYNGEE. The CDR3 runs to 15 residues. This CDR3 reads CASSVEAGDSDTQYF. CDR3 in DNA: TGTGCCAGCAGCGTAGAAGCGGGAGACTCAGATACGCAGTATTTT.

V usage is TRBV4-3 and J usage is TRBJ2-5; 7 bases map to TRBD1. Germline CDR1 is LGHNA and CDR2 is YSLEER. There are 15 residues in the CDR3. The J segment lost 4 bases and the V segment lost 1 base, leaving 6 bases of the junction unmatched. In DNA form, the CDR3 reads TGCGCCAGCAGCCAAGCCTCTACAGGGGCAGAGACCCAGTACTTC. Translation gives CASSQASTGAETQYF.

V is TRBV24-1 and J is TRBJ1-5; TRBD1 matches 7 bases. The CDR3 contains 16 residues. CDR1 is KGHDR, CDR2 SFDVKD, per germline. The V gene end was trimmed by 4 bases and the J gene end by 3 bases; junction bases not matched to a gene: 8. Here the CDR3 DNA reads TGTGCCACCAGTGACCATAGACAGGGCTTCAATCAGCCCCAGCATTTT. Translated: CATSDHRQGFNQPQHF.

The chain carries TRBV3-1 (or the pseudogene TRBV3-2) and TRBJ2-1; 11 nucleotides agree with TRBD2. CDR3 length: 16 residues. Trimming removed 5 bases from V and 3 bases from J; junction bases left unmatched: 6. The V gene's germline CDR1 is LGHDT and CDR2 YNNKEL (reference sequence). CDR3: CASSSSSGGHYNEQFF. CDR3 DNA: TGTGCCAGCAGCAGCTCTAGCGGGGGGCACTACAATGAGCAGTTCTTC.

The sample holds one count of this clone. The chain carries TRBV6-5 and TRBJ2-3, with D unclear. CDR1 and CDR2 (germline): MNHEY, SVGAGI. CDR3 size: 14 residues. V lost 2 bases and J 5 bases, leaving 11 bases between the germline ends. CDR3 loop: CASSYGPAEDTQYF. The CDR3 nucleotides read TGTGCCAGCAGTTACGGGCCAGCAGAAGATACGCAGTATTTT.

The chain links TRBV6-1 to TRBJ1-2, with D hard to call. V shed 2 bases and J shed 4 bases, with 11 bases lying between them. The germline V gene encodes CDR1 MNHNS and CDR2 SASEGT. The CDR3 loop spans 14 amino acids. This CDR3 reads CASSERRVSYGYTF. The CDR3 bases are TGTGCCAGCAGTGAAAGGCGGGTTTCCTATGGCTACACCTTC.

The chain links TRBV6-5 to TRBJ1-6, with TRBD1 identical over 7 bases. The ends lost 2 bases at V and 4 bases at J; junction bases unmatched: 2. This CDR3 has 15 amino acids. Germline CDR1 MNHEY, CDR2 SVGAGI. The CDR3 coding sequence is TGTGCCAGCAGTTACGACAGGGCTTATAATTCACCCCTCCACTTT. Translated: CASSYDRAYNSPLHF.

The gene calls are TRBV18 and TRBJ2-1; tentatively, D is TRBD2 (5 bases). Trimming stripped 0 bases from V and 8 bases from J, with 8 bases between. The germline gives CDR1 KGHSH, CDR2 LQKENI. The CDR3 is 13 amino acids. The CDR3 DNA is TGTGCCAGCTCACCACCAGACGGGGATGAGCAGTTCTTC. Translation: CASSPPDGDEQFF.

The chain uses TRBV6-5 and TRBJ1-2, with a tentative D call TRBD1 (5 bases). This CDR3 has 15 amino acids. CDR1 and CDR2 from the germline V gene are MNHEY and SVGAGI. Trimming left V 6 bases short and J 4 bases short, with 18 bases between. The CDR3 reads CASSPGRGSGYGYTF. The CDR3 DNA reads TGTGCCAGCAGCCCAGGGCGGGGGTCGGGCTATGGCTACACCTTC.

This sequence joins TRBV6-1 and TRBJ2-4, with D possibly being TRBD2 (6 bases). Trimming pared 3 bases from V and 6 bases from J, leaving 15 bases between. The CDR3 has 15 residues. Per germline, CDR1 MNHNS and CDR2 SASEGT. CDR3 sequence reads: CASSEEGVGLNIQYF. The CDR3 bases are TGTGCCAGCAGTGAGGAGGGAGTGGGCCTAAACATTCAGTACTTC.

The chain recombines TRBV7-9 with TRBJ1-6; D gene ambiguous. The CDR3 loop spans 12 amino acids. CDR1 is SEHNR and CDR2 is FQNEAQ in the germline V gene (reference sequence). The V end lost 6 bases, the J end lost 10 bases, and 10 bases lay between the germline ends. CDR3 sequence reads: CASSPPGSPLHF. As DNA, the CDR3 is TGTGCCAGCAGTCCTCCGGGGTCACCCCTCCACTTT.

The DNA of the CDR3 is TGTGCCAGTACCCCTCGAGCTGGTCGGGGGGCAGTCTATGGCTACACCTTC. The encoded protein is CASTPRAGRGAVYGYTF. The rearrangement joins TRBV19 to TRBJ1-2, with D possibly being TRBD1 (6 bases). V was pared by 7 bases and J by 4 bases, with 25 bases between. This CDR3 comprises 17 residues. Germline V CDR1 and CDR2: LNHDA, SQIVND (reference sequence). Full variable domain (missing parts from reference TRBV19 and TRBJ1-2): DGGITQSPKYLFRKEGQNVTLSCEQNLNHDAMYWYRQDPGQGLRLIYYSQIVNDFQKGDIAEGYSVSREKKESFPLTVTSAQKNPTAFYLCASTPRAGRGAVYGYTFGSGTRLTVV.

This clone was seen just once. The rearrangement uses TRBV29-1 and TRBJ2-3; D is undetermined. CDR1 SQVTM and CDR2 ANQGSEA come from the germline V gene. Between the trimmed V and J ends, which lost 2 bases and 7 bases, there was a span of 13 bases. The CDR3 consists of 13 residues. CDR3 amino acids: CSVELSGRNTQYF. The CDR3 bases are TGCAGCGTTGAACTGTCCGGCAGGAATACGCAGTATTTT.

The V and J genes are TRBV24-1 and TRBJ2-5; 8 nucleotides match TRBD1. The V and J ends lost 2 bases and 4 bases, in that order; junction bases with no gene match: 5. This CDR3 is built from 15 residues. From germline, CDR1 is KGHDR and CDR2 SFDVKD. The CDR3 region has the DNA TGTGCCACCAGTGATTCAGGACAGGGCGCAGAGACCCAGTACTTC. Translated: CATSDSGQGAETQYF.

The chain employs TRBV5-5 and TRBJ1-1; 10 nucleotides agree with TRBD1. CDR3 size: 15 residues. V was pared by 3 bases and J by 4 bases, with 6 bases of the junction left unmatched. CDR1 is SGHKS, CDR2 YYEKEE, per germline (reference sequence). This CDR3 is CASSSPDRGFTEAFF. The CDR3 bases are TGTGCCAGCAGCTCCCCGGACAGGGGGTTCACTGAAGCTTTCTTT.

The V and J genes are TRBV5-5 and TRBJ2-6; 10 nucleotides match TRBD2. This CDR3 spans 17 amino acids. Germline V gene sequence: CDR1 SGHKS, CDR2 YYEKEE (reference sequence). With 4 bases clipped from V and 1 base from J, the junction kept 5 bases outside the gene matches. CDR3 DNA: TGTGCCAGCAGCCGTCGAGCGGGGGGGTCTGGGGCCAACGTCCTGACTTTC. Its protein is CASSRRAGGSGANVLTF.

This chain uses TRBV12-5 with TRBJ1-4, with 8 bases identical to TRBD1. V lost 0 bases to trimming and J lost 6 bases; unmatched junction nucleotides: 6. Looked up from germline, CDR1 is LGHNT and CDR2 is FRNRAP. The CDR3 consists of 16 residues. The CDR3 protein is CASGLVQGGPYEKLFF. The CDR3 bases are TGTGCTAGTGGTTTGGTACAGGGGGGACCCTATGAAAAACTGTTTTTT. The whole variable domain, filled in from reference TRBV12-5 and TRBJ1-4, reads DARVTQTPRHKVTEMGQEVTMRCQPILGHNTVFWYRQTMMQGLELLAYFRNRAPLDDSGMPKDRFSAEMPDATLATLKIQPSEPRDSAVYFCASGLVQGGPYEKLFFGSGTQLSVL.

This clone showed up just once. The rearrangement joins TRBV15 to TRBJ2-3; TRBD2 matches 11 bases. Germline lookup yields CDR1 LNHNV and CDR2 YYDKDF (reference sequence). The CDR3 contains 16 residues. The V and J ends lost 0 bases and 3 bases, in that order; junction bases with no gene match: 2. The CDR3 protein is CATSRDLAGGTDTQYF. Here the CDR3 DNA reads TGTGCCACCAGCAGAGATCTAGCGGGGGGAACAGATACGCAGTATTTT.

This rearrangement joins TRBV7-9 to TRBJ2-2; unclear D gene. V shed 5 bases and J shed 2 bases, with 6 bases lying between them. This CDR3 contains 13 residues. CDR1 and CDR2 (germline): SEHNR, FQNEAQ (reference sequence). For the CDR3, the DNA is TGTGCCAGCAGCCGGTATAACACCGGGGAGCTGTTTTTT. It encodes CASSRYNTGELFF. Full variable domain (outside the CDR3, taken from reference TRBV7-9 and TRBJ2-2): DTGVSQNPRHKITKRGQNVTFRCDPISEHNRLYWYRQTLGQGPEFLTYFQNEAQLEKSRLLSDRFSAERPKGSFSTLEIQRTEQGDSAMYLCASSRYNTGELFFGEGSRLTVL.

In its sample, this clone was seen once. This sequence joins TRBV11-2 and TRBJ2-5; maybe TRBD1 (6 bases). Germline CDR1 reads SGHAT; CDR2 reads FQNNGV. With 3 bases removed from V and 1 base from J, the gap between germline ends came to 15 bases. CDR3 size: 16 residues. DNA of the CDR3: TGTGCCAGCAGCTTCACAGGGCAAGGCCTCCAAGAGACCCAGTACTTC. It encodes CASSFTGQGLQETQYF. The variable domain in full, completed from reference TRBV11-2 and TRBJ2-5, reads EAGVAQSPRYKIIEKRQSVAFWCNPISGHATLYWYQQILGQGPKLLIQFQNNGVVDDSQLPKDRFSAERLKGVDSTLKIQPAKLEDSAVYLCASSFTGQGLQETQYFGPGTRLLVL.

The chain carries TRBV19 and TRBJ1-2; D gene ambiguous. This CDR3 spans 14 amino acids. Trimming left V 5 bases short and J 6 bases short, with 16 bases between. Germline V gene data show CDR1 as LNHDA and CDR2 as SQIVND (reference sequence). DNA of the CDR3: TGTGCCAGTAGTGGATACAGCTTGCAGGATGGCTACACCTTC. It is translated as CASSGYSLQDGYTF.

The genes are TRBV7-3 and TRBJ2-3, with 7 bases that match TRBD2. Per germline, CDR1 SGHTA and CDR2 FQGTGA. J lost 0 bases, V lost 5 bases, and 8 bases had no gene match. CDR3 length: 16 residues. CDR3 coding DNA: TGTGCCAGCAGCACAACGGGACTACCGAGCACAGATACGCAGTATTTT. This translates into CASSTTGLPSTDTQYF.

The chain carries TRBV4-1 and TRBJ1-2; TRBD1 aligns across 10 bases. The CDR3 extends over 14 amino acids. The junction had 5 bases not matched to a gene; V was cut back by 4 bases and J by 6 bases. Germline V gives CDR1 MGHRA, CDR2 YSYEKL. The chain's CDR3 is CASSLPGTGDGYTF. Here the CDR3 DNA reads TGCGCCAGCAGCCTTCCCGGGACAGGGGATGGCTACACCTTC.

Here the CDR3 DNA reads TGCGCCAGCAGCCCCCCCGGGGGGGGCCTAGCCAAAAACATTCAGTACTTC. Its protein product is CASSPPGGGLAKNIQYF. The chain carries TRBV4-1 and TRBJ2-4, with TRBD2 matching over 8 bases. The CDR3 covers 17 residues. Germline V gives CDR1 MGHRA, CDR2 YSYEKL. The trim removed 4 bases at V and 0 bases at J, leaving 8 bases unmatched.

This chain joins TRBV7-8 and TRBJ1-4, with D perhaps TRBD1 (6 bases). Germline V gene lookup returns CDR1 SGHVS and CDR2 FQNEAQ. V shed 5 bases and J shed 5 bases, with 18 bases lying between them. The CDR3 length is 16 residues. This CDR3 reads CASSPVGPGVNEKLFF. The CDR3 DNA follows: TGTGCCAGCAGCCCTGTAGGCCCAGGGGTAAATGAAAAACTGTTTTTT.

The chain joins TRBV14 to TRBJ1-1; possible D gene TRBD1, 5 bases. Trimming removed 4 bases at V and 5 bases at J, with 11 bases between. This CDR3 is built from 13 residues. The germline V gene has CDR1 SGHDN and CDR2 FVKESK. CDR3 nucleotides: TGTGCCAGCAGCCGGCCCGGGGGGACTGAAGCTTTCTTT. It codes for CASSRPGGTEAFF.

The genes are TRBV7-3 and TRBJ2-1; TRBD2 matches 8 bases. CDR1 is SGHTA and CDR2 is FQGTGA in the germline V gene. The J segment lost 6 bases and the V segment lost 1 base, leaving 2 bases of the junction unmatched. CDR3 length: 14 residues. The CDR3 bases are TGTGCCAGCAGCTTAAGGGGACTAGGCAATGAGCAGTTCTTC. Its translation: CASSLRGLGNEQFF.

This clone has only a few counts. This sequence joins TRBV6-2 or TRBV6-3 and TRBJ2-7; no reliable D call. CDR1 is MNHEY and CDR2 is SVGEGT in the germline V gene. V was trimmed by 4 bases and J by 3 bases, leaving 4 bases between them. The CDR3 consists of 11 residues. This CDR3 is CASSSFYEQYF. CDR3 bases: TGTGCCAGCAGTTCCTTCTACGAGCAGTACTTC.

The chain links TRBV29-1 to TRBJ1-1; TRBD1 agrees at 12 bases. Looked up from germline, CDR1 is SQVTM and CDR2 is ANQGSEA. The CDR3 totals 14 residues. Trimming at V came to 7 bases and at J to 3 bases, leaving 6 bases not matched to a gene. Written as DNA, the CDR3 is TGCAGCGGCGGGACAGGGGGCAGTTACACTGAAGCTTTCTTT. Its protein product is CSGGTGGSYTEAFF.